This TCR beta chain was recovered during a study of PD-1 blockade in mismatch repair-deficient tumors. Study-level information: Enrolled about 2013-2016, patients had progressing, pretreated mismatch repair-deficient cancers of 12 types. Study-wide results and caveats: Rapid post-treatment expansion, then contraction, generally preceding radiologic response, marked tumor-resident clones.

Every patient had mismatch repair deficiency by PCR or immunohistochemistry. TCR sequencing covered a few patients who responded to pembrolizumab. Trimming shortened V by 4 bases and J by 2 bases, and 22 bases separated the two germline ends. Per germline, CDR1 SEHNR and CDR2 FQNEAQ (reference sequence). There are 18 residues in the CDR3. Worth noting for this clone: What it binds is unknown.

TCRdb's copy holds only in-frame clones and misses some; the assay was immunoSEQ multiplex PCR. The sample has roughly 50,000 clones; more than 75% are singletons. The chain uses TRBV7-9 and TRBJ2-3; weak D call: TRBD2 (5 bases). Specimen: peripheral blood, collected 4 weeks after starting pembrolizumab. This receptor was obtained from an adult with mismatch repair-deficient cancer. The CDR3 protein is CASSSRGASIRNTDTQYF. The CDR3 bases are TGTGCCAGCAGCTCTAGAGGCGCTAGCATCCGAAACACAGATACGCAGTATTTT.